The subject of this entry is one T cell receptor beta chain. Its cognate antigen has yet to be identified. Per-base quality was not reported, and no clone a single base away is much larger than it. The library was generated by the immunoSEQ multiplex PCR assay. The multiplex PCR relied on a mix of 60 forward primers for TCR Vbeta segments and 13 reverse primers for TCR Jbeta segments. The CDR3 region of rearranged TCR beta genes was amplified from genomic DNA by a multiplex PCR assay. The amplified TCR beta libraries were sequenced on the Illumina HiSeq System as 87-base-pair reads. Turning to the authors' computational methods: In a later analysis, roughly 80 million unique TCR beta chains were counted across the roughly 610 repertoires, and roughly 11 million of these chains were shared by at least two donors. A nearest-neighbor algorithm error-corrected the raw reads and collapsed the reads into unique sequences, merging closely related sequences to remove PCR and sequencing errors. V, D and J gene segments were assigned by aligning CDR3 sequences to IMGT reference sequences. Each retained sequence needed at least a six-nucleotide match to both a V gene segment and a J gene segment. Rearrangements were classified as productive when the CDR3 lacked stop codons and remained in frame with V and J, and all other rearrangements were classified as non-productive. Following IMGT convention, CDR3 was defined as the stretch from the second conserved V-encoded cysteine to the conserved J-encoded phenylalanine. The earlier analysis of 587 of the donors excluded sequences that lacked an unambiguous match to a single V gene segment. An earlier analysis of about 600 of the donors called V segments functional above 56.7% productive rearrangements and segregating when the between-donor standard deviation exceeded 5%. A statistical classification framework was developed to diagnose cytomegalovirus status using the catalog of TCR beta chain sequences. In a later analysis, TCR nucleotide sequences were compared against IMGT/GENE-DB human TR gene sequences so that V and J genes could be assigned. Using the TCRdist pipeline, a later analysis assigned CDR3 sequences along with most-parsimonious VDJ recombination scenarios. In a later analysis, each TCR beta chain was defined by its CDR3 amino acid sequence together with its V-gene family, and reads without a unique V-gene family were excluded. A later analysis removed 592 highly shared, low-generation-probability nucleotide sequences to deal with suspected cross-contamination and a sequencing artifact. A later analysis calculated a clonal expansion index for each public chain from normalized within-repertoire ranks of inferred template counts. Generation probabilities in a later analysis came from a VDJ recombination model fitted to out-of-frame rearrangements, and those results were checked against IGoR. A later analysis scored TCR-TCR, TCR-HLA and TCR-CMV co-occurrence with hypergeometric tests, applying a repertoire-size bias correction to TCR pairs. A later analysis estimated false discovery rates by permuting HLA or CMV assignments 20 times. A later analysis grouped co-occurring TCRs with DBSCAN, adding TCRdist sequence similarity when clustering within HLA-allele-positive subsets. Repertoires with fewer than 30,000 or more than 120,000 public chains, plus five repertoires with anomalous nucleotide sharing, were excluded from co-occurrence clustering. TCRdb re-hosts the immuneACCESS table, in-frame sequences only. Its copies lack some clones; in the studies checked, an unresolved V gene accounts for under half of them, and the cause for the rest is not known. That table furnishes V, J and clone size, whereas the DNA furnished D and trimming. The sample records fewer than 250,000 clones, about 80% of which are singletons. The top ten clones comprise around 3.6% of the sample.

The record originates from a study of cytomegalovirus exposure and HLA in healthy donors (dated by TCRdb to about 2017). Turning to the overall study: In an earlier analysis of 587 of the donors, about 270 Gb of sequence data and some 120 million unique TCR beta sequences from some 170 million T cells were reported. An early release that covered about 600 HLA-typed donors contained approximately 320 gigabases of sequencing data and 70 million to 100 million unique TCR sequences. Of the roughly 400 genotyped donors, about 80% fell in the genetic ancestry cluster associated with self-reported Caucasian donors. The aim of the study was to test whether cataloging public T cell receptors could identify signatures of past pathogen exposure. The T cell repertoires of under 750 subjects were profiled by immunosequencing and related to cytomegalovirus serostatus. A separate validation cohort of approximately 120 different subjects was used in addition to the roughly 700-subject first cohort. To predict cytomegalovirus infection status, the study combined high-throughput TCR immunosequencing, statistical association of individual TCRs with disease status, and machine learning. To study patterns of TCR occurrence, a later analysis re-analyzed previously published TCR beta repertoires from 600 to 750 donors and added high-resolution HLA genotyping. In the later analysis, no new phenotypic data were used to find candidate immune exposures; instead, reliance was placed on TCR beta sequences and their occurrence across donors. An earlier analysis of 587 of the donors used high-throughput TCR beta sequencing to judge whether each TCR beta V gene segment behaved as functional or pseudogenic. Donor age, sex, ethnicity and CMV serostatus were compiled alongside the repertoire data. In a later genetic analysis, genome-wide SNP genotypes for about three fifths of the roughly 670 donors were used, and that subset was treated as a discovery cohort. Every discovery cohort repertoire had been produced on one sequencing platform. HLA typing included class I and class II loci at four-digit resolution. Typing coverage differed by locus: A, B, C, DRB1 and DQB1 were typed in about 620-640 donors, DQA1 in 500 to 550, DPA1 in around 600, and DPB1 in just under 490. Five DR-DQ haplotypes were handled as single units for association and clustering, since linkage in the cohort was strong. Among about 360 genotyped donors of the cohort, an average of about 240,000 unique TCR beta nucleotide sequences were sequenced per donor, about a sixth of them non-productive.

In total, just over 650 healthy bone marrow donors made up the cohort. All cohort members were sampled while nominally healthy, although unrecorded immune exposures were likely present. The donor was CMV seropositive and was included in the group of almost 300 seropositive cohort members. A peripheral blood sample was collected from each donor, and TCR beta sequencing was performed on peripheral blood mononuclear cells. Genomic DNA extraction from the blood cell samples was performed with the Qiagen DNeasy Blood Extraction Kit. The paper's findings and limits, for the study overall: At a false discovery rate of 0.05, a later analysis linked 15,000 to 20,000 TCR beta sequences to specific HLA alleles. Most CMV-associated TCR beta chains appeared to be HLA-restricted in a later analysis, and the HLA associations seemed to be driven largely by CMV exposure. A later genetic analysis reported fewer N-insertions in productive TCRs among donors in an Asian-associated ancestry cluster than the roughly 700-donor mean. Because HLA typing was unavailable for some donors at each locus, only the typed subset was used in association tests. Most TCR sequences were seen in very few donors, while some public TCRs were found in many individuals. About 17 rarely observed V segments, including chromosome 9 orphons, were excluded from the earlier analysis of approximately 500 of the donors because counts were too low. In a later analysis, HLA-associated TCR beta chains showed more clonal expansion and lower generation probabilities than non-associated chains that were equally common. Only TCR beta chains were sequenced in this cohort, and the absence of alpha or paired-chain data limited detectable features. Strong co-occurrence of HLA alleles, especially DR and DQ, made assigning TCR associations to individual alleles difficult. In the study, roughly 160 TCR beta chains were listed as associated with cytomegalovirus. Cytomegalovirus status was reported to be diagnosed by the classifier with high specificity and sensitivity in both the original and validation cohorts. Correlated functional status among segregating V segments might be attributable to linkage disequilibrium, but an unknown experimental factor could not be ruled out. Three of the identified cytomegalovirus-associated TCR beta chains were confirmed in vitro to be specific for cytomegalovirus antigens. In a later analysis, several top co-occurrence clusters were reported to appear linked to parvovirus B19, influenza, CMV and Epstein-Barr virus. The authors suggested that the approach could potentially be generalized to other disease states and immunological phenotypes. An association between a missense DCLRE1C variant and V-gene and J-gene trimming of TCR beta chains was found in a later genetic analysis and replicated in an independent cohort. According to a later analysis, TCR association rates differed among HLA loci, with DRB1 alleles showing the most associated TCRs and HLA-C alleles showing the fewest. An earlier analysis of some 590 of the donors showed that most TCR beta V segments appeared in productive rearrangements either about 87% or about 30% of the time, which broadly matched IMGT annotations. A further reported finding was that TCR beta sequences accurately predicted the HLA-A and HLA-B alleles for most subjects in the first cohort. Presence/absence analyses assumed roughly uniform sequencing depth across donors, an assumption that may not hold. A group of highly shared sequence variants was considered likely to be a technical artifact of the sequencing pipeline. Immune exposure information for the cohort was limited to CMV serostatus.

The receptor was derived from a middle-aged man in good health and CMV-seropositive. The material sequenced was PBMCs.

The CDR3: CASSLGDRGSYNEQFF. The nucleotide sequence is given as TGCGCCAGCAGCTTGGGGGACAGGGGGTCCTACAATGAGCAGTTCTTC. The receptor chain draws on TRBV5-1 and TRBJ2-1, with 11 junctional bases fitting TRBD1. Trimming accounts for 0 bases at V and 1 base at J, while the number of junction bases matched to no gene is 0. The CDR3 contains 16 residues, cysteine and phenylalanine counted. Only the CDR3 region is kept as DNA, spanning 48 bases read in frame from base 1. Per the germline V gene, SGHRS is the CDR1 and YFSETQ is the CDR2.